The sequence of this TCR beta chain was determined in a study of blood T cell repertoires in COVID-19. Across the study: Sample material is recorded as cDNA or gDNA derived from T cells, B-cell-depleted T cells, or PBMCs.

V shed 2 bases and J shed 3 bases, with 6 bases lying between them. The V gene's germline CDR1 is KGHDR and CDR2 SFDVKD. The CDR3 loop spans 14 amino acids. Study processing details: Reference gene primer amplification yielded estimated nucleated cell counts. TCRdb's copy holds only in-frame clones and misses some; the assay was immunoSEQ multiplex PCR. Clone size and V and J calls were adopted from that table, with D and trimming inferred from the DNA. The data show some 170,000 clones, around nine tenths seen once. The sample consisted of peripheral blood. This TCR was recovered from a woman in her 70s with COVID-19, enrolled during active disease. The J gene is TRBJ2-2, the V gene TRBV24-1; D is possibly TRBD1 (5 bases). As DNA, the CDR3 is TGTGCCACCAGTGATTCAGGGTACACCGGGGAGCTGTTTTTT. Amino acid sequence: CATSDSGYTGELFF.